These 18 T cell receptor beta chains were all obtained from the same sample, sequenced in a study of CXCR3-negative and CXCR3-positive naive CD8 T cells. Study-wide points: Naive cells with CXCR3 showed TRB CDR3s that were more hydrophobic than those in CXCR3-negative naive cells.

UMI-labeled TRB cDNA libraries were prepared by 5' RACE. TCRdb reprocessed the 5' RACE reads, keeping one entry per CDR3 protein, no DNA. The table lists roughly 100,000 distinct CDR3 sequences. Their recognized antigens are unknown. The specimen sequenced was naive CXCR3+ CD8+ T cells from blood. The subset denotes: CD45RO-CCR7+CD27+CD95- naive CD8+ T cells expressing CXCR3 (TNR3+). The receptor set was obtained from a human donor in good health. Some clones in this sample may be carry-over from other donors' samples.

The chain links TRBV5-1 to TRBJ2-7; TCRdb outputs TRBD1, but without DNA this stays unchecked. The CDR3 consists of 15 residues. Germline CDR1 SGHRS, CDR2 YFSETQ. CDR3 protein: CASSFDRGQTYEQYF.

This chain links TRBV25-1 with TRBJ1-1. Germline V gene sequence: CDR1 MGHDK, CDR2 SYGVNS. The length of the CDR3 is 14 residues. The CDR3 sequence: CASSEFLGNTEACF. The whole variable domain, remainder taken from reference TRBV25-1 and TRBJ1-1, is EADIYQTPRYLVIGTGKKITLECSQTMGHDKMYWYQQDPGMELHLIHYSYGVNSTEKGDLSSESTVSRIRTEHFPLTLESARPSHTSQYLCASSEFLGNTEACFGQGTRLTVV.

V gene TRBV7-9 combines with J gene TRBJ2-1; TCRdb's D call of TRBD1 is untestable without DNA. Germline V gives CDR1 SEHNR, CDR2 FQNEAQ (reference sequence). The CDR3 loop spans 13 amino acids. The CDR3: CASSGPGQGVQFF. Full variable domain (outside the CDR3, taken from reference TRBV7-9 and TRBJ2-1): DTGVSQNPRHKITKRGQNVTFRCDPISEHNRLYWYRQTLGQGPEFLTYFQNEAQLEKSRLLSDRFSAERPKGSFSTLEIQRTEQGDSAMYLCASSGPGQGVQFFGPGTRLTVL.

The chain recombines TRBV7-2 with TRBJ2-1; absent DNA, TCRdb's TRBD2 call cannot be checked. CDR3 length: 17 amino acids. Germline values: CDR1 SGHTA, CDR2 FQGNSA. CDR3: CASSWIKTSGGESEQFF. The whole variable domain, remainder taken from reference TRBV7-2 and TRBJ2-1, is GAGVSQSPSNKVTEKGKDVELRCDPISGHTALYWYRQSLGQGLEFLIYFQGNSAPDKSGLPSDRFSAERTGGSVSTLTIQRTQQEDSAVYLCASSWIKTSGGESEQFFGPGTRLTVL.

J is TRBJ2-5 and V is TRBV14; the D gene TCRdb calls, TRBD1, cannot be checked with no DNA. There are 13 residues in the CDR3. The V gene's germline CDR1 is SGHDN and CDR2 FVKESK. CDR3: CASSQQGWETQYF.

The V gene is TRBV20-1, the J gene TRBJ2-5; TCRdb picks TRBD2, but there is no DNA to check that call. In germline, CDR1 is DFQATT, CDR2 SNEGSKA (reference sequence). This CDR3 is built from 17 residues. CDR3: CSAIQGLADLYQETQYF.

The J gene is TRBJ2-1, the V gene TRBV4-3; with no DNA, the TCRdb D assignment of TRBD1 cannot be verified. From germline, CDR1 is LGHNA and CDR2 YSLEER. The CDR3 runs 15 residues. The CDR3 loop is CASSRDRGPYNEQFF.

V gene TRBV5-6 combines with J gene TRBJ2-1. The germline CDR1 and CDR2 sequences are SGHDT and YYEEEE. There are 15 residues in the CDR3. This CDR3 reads CASSLAAVGDNEQFF.

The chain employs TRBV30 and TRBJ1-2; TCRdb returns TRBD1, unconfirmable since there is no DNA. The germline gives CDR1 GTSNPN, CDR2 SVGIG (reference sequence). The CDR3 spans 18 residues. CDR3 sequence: CAWSGPEEGAASGYGYTF. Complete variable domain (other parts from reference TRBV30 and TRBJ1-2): SQTIHQWPATLVQPVGSPLSLECTVEGTSNPNLYWYRQAAGRGLQLLFYSVGIGQISSEVPQNLSASRPQDRQFILSSKKLLLSDSGFYLCAWSGPEEGAASGYGYTFGSGTRLTVV.

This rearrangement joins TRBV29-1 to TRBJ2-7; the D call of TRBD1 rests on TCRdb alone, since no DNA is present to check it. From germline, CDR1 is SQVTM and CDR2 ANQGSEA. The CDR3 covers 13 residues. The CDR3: CSVSGTGGYEQYF.

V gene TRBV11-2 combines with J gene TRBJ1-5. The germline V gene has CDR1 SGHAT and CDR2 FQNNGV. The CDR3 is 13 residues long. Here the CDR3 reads CASSHGVNQPQHF.

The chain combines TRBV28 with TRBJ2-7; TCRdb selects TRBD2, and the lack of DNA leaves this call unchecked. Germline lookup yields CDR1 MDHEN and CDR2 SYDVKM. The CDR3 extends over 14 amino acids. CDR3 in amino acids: CASSSLTSSYEQYF.

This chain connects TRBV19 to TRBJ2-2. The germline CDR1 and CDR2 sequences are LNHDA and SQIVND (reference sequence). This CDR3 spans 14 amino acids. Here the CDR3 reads CASSMGTDTGELFF.

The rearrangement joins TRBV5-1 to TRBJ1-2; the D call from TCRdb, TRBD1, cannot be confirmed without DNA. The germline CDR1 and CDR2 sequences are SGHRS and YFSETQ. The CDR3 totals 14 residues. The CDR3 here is CASSTSEGSYGYTF.

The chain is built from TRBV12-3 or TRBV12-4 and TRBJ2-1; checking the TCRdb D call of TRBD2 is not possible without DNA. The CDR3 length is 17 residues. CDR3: CASSNDLAGEVLDEQFF.

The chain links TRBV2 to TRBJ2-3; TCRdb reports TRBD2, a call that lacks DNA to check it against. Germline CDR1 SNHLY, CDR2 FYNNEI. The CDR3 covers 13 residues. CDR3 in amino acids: CASSGAGRDTQYF.

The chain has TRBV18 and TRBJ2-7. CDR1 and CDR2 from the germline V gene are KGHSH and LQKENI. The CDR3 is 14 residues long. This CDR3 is CASSPVDSSYEQYF.

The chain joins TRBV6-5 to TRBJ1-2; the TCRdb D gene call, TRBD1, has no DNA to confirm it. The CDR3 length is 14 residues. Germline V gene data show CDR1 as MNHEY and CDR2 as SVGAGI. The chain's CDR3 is CASSPGTGGDGYTF.